This T cell receptor beta chain was sequenced for a study of T cell responses to AZD1222 COVID-19 vaccine. The study's findings and limits: Baseline antibody screening turned up just six seropositive AZD1222 recipients. It was only after the peak T cell response that any repertoires were sampled. Clonal diversity was possibly underestimated, and white British individuals and females predominated among donors.

Deletions cut 11 bases from V and 3 bases from J, with 11 bases between. The CDR3 runs to 11 residues. Germline V gives CDR1 MNHEY, CDR2 SVGAGI. Concerning this clone itself: The antigen is unknown.

Sequenced by immunoSEQ multiplex PCR; TCRdb stores in-frame clones only, minus some. The sample yields approximately 150,000 clones, 75% to 90% seen once. This receptor was obtained from an adult in good health. Here the sequenced sample was peripheral blood, taken on day 0 of AZD1222 vaccination. The gene calls are TRBV6-5 and TRBJ2-7, with D uncertain. CDR3 DNA sequence: TGTGCCGCTGGAGCCCACTACGAGCAGTACTTC. Residues: CAAGAHYEQYF.